These 9 T cell receptor beta chains share one sample of origin, sequenced in a study of Graves' ophthalmopathy and Graves' hyperthyroidism. The study amplified TCR beta CDR3 regions using RNA transcripts. An opening RT-PCR round employed HTBI primers and preceded a second-round multiplex PCR. TCRdb analysed the multiplex PCR reads with MiXCR anew, one entry per CDR3 protein. The sample includes roughly 400,000 distinct CDR3 sequences, 18% of them seen just once. The sample comprised peripheral blood. The receptors here all came from a woman in her late teens or twenties with Graves' ophthalmopathy.

This clonotype showed up many times. V and J are TRBV6-2 or TRBV6-3 and TRBJ2-7, with TRBD2 matching over 10 bases. V lost 2 bases, J lost 4 bases, and 5 bases stayed unmatched. The CDR3 consists of 15 residues. Germline V gene lookup returns CDR1 MNHEY and CDR2 SVGEGT. Written as DNA, the CDR3 is TGTGCCAGCAGTTACCCTAGCGGGAGTGGGTACGAGCAGTACTTC. It translates to CASSYPSGSGYEQYF.

This clonotype has at least ten counts. The genes are TRBV25-1 and TRBJ2-5; 8 bases align to TRBD2. The CDR3 covers 15 residues. Per the germline V gene, CDR1 is MGHDK and CDR2 is SYGVNS. The trim removed 1 base at V and 8 bases at J, leaving 9 bases unmatched. The CDR3 here is CASSESGGNLVTQYF. The CDR3 nucleotides read TGTGCCAGCAGTGAATCGGGGGGGAACTTAGTCACCCAGTACTTC.

The table lists this clonotype with many counts. The chain has TRBV12-3 or TRBV12-4 and TRBJ1-2; 9 positions agree with TRBD1. CDR3 size: 14 residues. V shed 6 bases, J shed 4 bases, and the junction held 6 bases outside the gene matches. As DNA, the CDR3 is TGTGCCAGCAGATCCACAGGGGGCGGCTATGGCTACACCTTC. Translating it yields CASRSTGGGYGYTF.

The chain couples TRBV6-2 or TRBV6-3 to TRBJ2-7; unclear D gene. CDR1 MNHEY and CDR2 SVGEGT come from the germline V gene. The V end was cut by 4 bases, the J end by 2 bases, with 12 bases between. The CDR3 is made up of 14 amino acids. The CDR3 coding sequence is TGTGCCAGCAGTTTACGGCACGACACCTACGAGCAGTACTTC. Protein sequence: CASSLRHDTYEQYF.

This clonotype was seen many times. The chain couples TRBV5-1 to TRBJ2-7, with D possibly TRBD1 on 6 matching bases. Germline V gene lookup returns CDR1 SGHRS and CDR2 YFSETQ. The CDR3 totals 14 residues. Trimming shortened V by 5 bases and J by 2 bases, and 14 bases separated the two germline ends. In DNA form, the CDR3 reads TGCGCCAGCAGTCGGGACACGGGCACCTACGAGCAGTACTTC. Translated: CASSRDTGTYEQYF. The variable domain in full, with the rest retrieved from reference TRBV5-1 and TRBJ2-7, is KAGVTQTPRYLIKTRGQQVTLSCSPISGHRSVSWYQQTPGQGLQFLFEYFSETQRNKGNFPGRFSGRQFSNSRSEMNVSTLELGDSALYLCASSRDTGTYEQYFGPGTRLTVT.

The rearrangement links TRBV7-2 to TRBJ2-5; TRBD2 is a possible D gene (7 bases). V lost 4 bases, J lost 4 bases, and 13 bases lay in between. Germline V gene lookup returns CDR1 SGHTA and CDR2 FQGNSA. This CDR3 spans 14 amino acids. CDR3 DNA sequence: TGTGCCAGCAGCTCCTGGGGAGGGGGAGAGACCCAGTACTTC. Amino acid sequence: CASSSWGGGETQYF.

This clonotype was recorded at least ten times. This chain connects TRBV6-5 to TRBJ2-7; 7 bases agree with TRBD1. J gave up 3 bases and V 5 bases, and 7 bases lay outside the gene matches. The CDR3 spans 14 residues. Germline V gene lookup returns CDR1 MNHEY and CDR2 SVGAGI. The CDR3 sequence is CASSTRDRNYEQYF. CDR3 DNA: TGTGCCAGCAGTACCCGGGACAGAAACTACGAGCAGTACTTC.

The genes are TRBV28 and TRBJ1-1; a possible D gene is TRBD1 (5 bases). CDR3 size: 15 residues. V was trimmed by 6 bases and J by 4 bases, leaving 18 bases between them. Germline V lookup: CDR1 MDHEN, CDR2 SYDVKM. CDR3 sequence (DNA): TGTGCCAGCAGCGGGAGAGGCAGGGAGGGCACTGAAGCTTTCTTT. It yields the protein CASSGRGREGTEAFF.

This clonotype was seen repeatedly, ten times or more. The rearrangement joins TRBV10-3 to TRBJ2-7; tentatively, D is TRBD1 (6 bases). Germline V CDR1 and CDR2: ENHRY, SYGVKD. V lost 7 bases and J 1 base, leaving 14 bases between the germline ends. The CDR3 length is 14 residues. The CDR3 DNA reads TGTGCCATCAAGTCCCGGCAGGGGTCCTACGAGCAGTACTTC. It yields the protein CAIKSRQGSYEQYF.